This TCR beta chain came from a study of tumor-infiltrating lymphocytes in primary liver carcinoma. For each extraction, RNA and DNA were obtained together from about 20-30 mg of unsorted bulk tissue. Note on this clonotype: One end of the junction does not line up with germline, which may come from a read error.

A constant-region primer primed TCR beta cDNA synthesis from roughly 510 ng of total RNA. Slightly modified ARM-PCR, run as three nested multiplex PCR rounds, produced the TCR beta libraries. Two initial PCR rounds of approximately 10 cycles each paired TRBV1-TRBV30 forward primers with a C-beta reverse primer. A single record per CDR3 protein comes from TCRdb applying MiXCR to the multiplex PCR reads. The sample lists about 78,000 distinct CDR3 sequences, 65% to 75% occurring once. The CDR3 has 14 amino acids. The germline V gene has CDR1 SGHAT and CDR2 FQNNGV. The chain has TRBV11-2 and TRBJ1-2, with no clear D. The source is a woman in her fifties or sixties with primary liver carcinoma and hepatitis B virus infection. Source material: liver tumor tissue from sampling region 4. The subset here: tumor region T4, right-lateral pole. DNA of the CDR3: TGTGCCAGCGGCTTAAACATGGGATTCTATGGCTACTCCTTC. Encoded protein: CASGLNMGFYGYSF. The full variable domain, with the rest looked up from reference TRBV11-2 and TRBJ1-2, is EAGVAQSPRYKIIEKRQSVAFWCNPISGHATLYWYQQILGQGPKLLIQFQNNGVVDDSQLPKDRFSAERLKGVDSTLKIQPAKLEDSAVYLCASGLNMGFYGYSFGSGTRLTVV.